The entry that follows covers one T cell receptor (beta chain) sequence. The data were obtained in a study of blood T cell repertoires in COVID-19. Study overall: Cohort 3 recovered donors had two negative PCRs, clearance, or symptom resolution. COVID-19 samples collected from the United States, Italy and Spain covered acute and convalescent phases.

In the study's own analysis: It was from reference gene primer amplification that nucleated cell counts were estimated. TCRdb's table, derived via immunoSEQ multiplex PCR, lists solely in-frame clones and lacks some. The DNA was the basis for D and trimming; V, J and clone size are from that table. The sample lists roughly 340,000 clones, approximately 87% occurring once. Participant reports of clinical history set cohort assignment. This TCR was sampled from a man between 35 and 55 years old in a cohort exposed to, infected with or recovered from COVID-19 (not recorded which). Material: PBMCs or T cells enriched from blood (not recorded which).

The chain's CDR3 is CASIRLAGGADTQYF. CDR3 nucleotide sequence: TGTGCCAGCATCAGACTAGCGGGGGGTGCAGATACGCAGTATTTT. The J gene is TRBJ2-3, the V gene TRBV7-2; 13 bases are a match to TRBD2. CDR1 and CDR2 (germline): SGHTA, FQGNSA. CDR3 length equals 15 residues. V shed 7 bases and J 4 bases; nucleotides not matched to a gene: 5. Variable domain in full (rest from reference TRBV7-2 and TRBJ2-3): GAGVSQSPSNKVTEKGKDVELRCDPISGHTALYWYRQSLGQGLEFLIYFQGNSAPDKSGLPSDRFSAERTGGSVSTLTIQRTQQEDSAVYLCASIRLAGGADTQYFGPGTRLTVL.